This T cell receptor (beta chain) was sequenced for a study of T cell changes during pregnancy in multiple sclerosis. Data came from immunoSEQ multiplex PCR; TCRdb stores just in-frame clones and leaves some out. Seen here are roughly 38,000 clones, around 91% observed once, and the top ten hold around 0.47%. The CDR3 length is 16 residues. The V and J ends lost 6 bases and 4 bases, in that order; junction bases with no gene match: 12. Germline CDR1 MNHNY, CDR2 SVGAGI (reference sequence). The TCR comes from a female donor in good health, enrolled as a control in a pregnancy study. The source was CD4+ T cells from peripheral blood mononuclear cells, collected in the second trimester of pregnancy. The rearrangement joins TRBV6-6 to TRBJ2-1; 7 bases line up with TRBD2. CDR3 residues: CASSTEGGKGYNEQFF. The CDR3 DNA reads TGTGCCAGCAGCACCGAGGGAGGGAAGGGTTACAATGAGCAGTTCTTC.